This T cell receptor (beta chain) originates from a study of long-term antiretroviral therapy in people with HIV. General study points: Clones with expansion before ART led the repertoire at all time points. No data were available on ART adherence, viral resistance or therapy changes. Blood specimens, gathered between about 2003 and 2018, were possibly obtained under older ART regimens.

The CDR3 covers 15 residues. Losses at the gene ends were 4 bases for V and 9 bases for J; bases not matched to a gene: 10. The germline V gene has CDR1 SGHTA and CDR2 FQGTGA. Version v3.0 of the immunoSEQ assay ran at survey level. Profiled with immunoSEQ multiplex PCR; TCRdb holds only in-frame clones, not every one. This table holds 20,000 to 25,000 clones, more than 65% found once. Details on this clone: Its antigen is undetermined.

V usage is TRBV7-3 and J usage is TRBJ2-1; TRBD1 matches 9 bases. This specimen was unsorted PBMCs, taken 0.1 years before starting antiretroviral therapy. The receptor's source is a man aged 18 to 35 with HIV. CDR3 sequence: CASSWGTGLSSEQFF. In DNA, the CDR3 is TGTGCCAGCAGCTGGGGGACAGGGCTATCTTCTGAGCAGTTCTTC.